This T cell receptor beta chain was sequenced during a study of T cells in Graves' hyperthyroidism and ophthalmopathy (dated by TCRdb to about 2019). A note on the overall study: Peripheral blood was sampled at the time of initial diagnosis, prior to any treatment. To identify distinguishing TCR V-J signatures, a discovery cohort of around 100 patients was used, comprising 43 with Graves' ophthalmopathy and under 60 with stable Graves' hyperthyroidism. Prospective prediction of ophthalmopathy was tested in an independent validation cohort of 18 to 20 hyperthyroidism patients and 17 patients who later progressed to ophthalmopathy. The roughly 90 discovery patients were divided at random into training and test sets in a 7:3 ratio. In over five Graves' hyperthyroidism patients, the study also compared T-cell repertoires from thyroid tissue with T-cell repertoires from blood. Once sampling was done, hyperthyroidism patients were given methimazole at a starting dose of 30 mg daily, whereas ophthalmopathy patients were given high-dose intravenous methylprednisolone. TCR Vbeta CDR3 sequencing of fewer than 150 peripheral blood samples (over 40 ophthalmopathy, roughly 72 hyperthyroidism and roughly 17 progressor patients) is reported in the paper.

TCR beta CDR3 regions were amplified from RNA transcripts. The first round of RT-PCR for the TCR CDR3 was performed with the HTBI primer set and the Qiagen OneStep RT-PCR kit. The libraries were constructed in a second round of multiplex PCR and then size-selected and purified. The libraries were sequenced on an Illumina HiSeq2000 using paired-end 100 bp reads. On the study's bioinformatics: SOAPnuke was used to process the raw data, with reads discarded if the reads contained adapters or uncalled bases, had a mean Phred below 15, or lacked an exact constant-primer or identifier match. COPE v1.2.5 was used to merge the high-quality paired reads, and each unique nucleotide sequence was defined as a clonotype. Clonotypes were aligned to IMGT TRBV, TRBD and TRBJ reference segments using MiTCR v1.1. Analysis was restricted to V-J combinations with a frequency above 0.0001, which covered 98% to 99.2% of repertoires. A TCS score was defined as the ratio between F50 (clonal expansion) and ExV (chaos), using BLOSUM62-based TCRdist between CDR3 peptides within each V-J. Welch's t-statistics and random forest reduced around 550 V-J features to fewer than 15, which were used in a naive Bayes classifier (R e1071). The raw public reads went through TCRdb reprocessing: fastp at Q25, MiXCR clone calling, in-frame beta chains kept. Merged by CDR3 protein, the rows form single entries marked with the most common genes and DNA. The V and J calls and clone size are TCRdb's, not the authors'. Counted in this sample were hundreds of thousands of distinct CDR3 sequences; about 17% of them appeared once. Clones ranked in the top ten supply 3.5% to 4% of the sample.

Graves' hyperthyroidism was defined as stable when no progression to ophthalmopathy occurred over 18 months of follow-up. Hyperthyroidism patients were aged 18 to 65 years and newly diagnosed, with disease duration of less than 2 months. The study excluded patients with uncontrolled infections, other autoimmune diseases, pregnancy or lactation. Diagnoses were based on clinical symptoms, serum thyroxine and TRAb, thyroid ultrasound and orbital computed tomography. Ficoll-Paque density gradient centrifugation was used to isolate PBMCs from about 10 ml of fresh peripheral blood. Total RNA was extracted with Trizol reagent, and quality was checked on an Agilent 2100 Bioanalyzer. Paper-wide results and their limitations: Sample size was not statistically predetermined, and blinding of investigators to group allocation was not performed. Most expanded thyroid clonotypes (frequency above 0.001) were also detected in blood, a finding suggesting that blood repertoires may reflect thyroid immune responses. In validation, progression to ophthalmopathy was predicted by the model with nearly 71% sensitivity and around 75% specificity, a median of approximately 6.5 months before onset. A model built on a 13 V-J signature distinguished ophthalmopathy from stable hyperthyroidism, reaching 85% to 90% sensitivity and around 81% specificity in cross-validation and 80%/75% in testing.

This clonotype was detected many times. Its antigen is not yet known. Base qualities are not recorded, but no much larger clone differs from it by a single base. The CDR3 numbers 15 residues from cysteine through phenylalanine. The entry retains the CDR3 DNA only, 45 bases that are in frame from base 1. V lost 1 base and J lost 7 bases; the stretch between them is 16 bases long. The chain uses TRBV12-3 or TRBV12-4 and TRBJ2-5; TRBD1 is perhaps the D gene, given 6 matching bases. The specimen sequenced was blood. The source of this sequence is a woman aged 30 to 39 with Graves' hyperthyroidism. The nucleotide sequence is TGTGCCAGCAGTTTAGGACTACAGGGCGTTGGGACCCAGTACTTC. Its protein is CASSLGLQGVGTQYF.